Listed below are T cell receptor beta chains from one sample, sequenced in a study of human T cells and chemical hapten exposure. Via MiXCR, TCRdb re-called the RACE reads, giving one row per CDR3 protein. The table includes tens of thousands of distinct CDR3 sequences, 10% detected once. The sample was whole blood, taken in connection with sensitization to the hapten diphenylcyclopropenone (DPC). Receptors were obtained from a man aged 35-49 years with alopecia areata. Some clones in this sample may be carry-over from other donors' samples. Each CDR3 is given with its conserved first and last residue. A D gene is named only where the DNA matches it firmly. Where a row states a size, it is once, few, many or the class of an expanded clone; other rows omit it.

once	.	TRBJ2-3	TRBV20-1	TGCAGTGGGAGGGGAGTGTACGATCCGAGAGATACGCAGTATTTT	CSGRGVYDPRDTQYF
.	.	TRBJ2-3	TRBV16	TGTGCCAGCAGCCAATACAGGGAGGCGACAGATACGCAGTATTTT	CASSQYREATDTQYF
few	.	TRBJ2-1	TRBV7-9	TGTGCCAGCAGCCTGGAGGGTCCGGGTGAGCAGTTCTTC	CASSLEGPGEQFF
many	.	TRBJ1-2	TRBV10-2	TGCGCCAGCAGTCCTAGGGCCCCCAACTATGGCTACACCTTC	CASSPRAPNYGYTF
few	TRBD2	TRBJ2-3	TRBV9	TGTGCCAGCAGCGTATCCGGGAGGCCAACCACAGATACGCAGTATTTT	CASSVSGRPTTDTQYF
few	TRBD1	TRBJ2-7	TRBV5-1	TGCGCCAGCAGCTTACACGGGACAGGGGGATACGAGCAGTACTTC	CASSLHGTGGYEQYF
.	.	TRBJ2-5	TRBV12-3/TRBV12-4	TGTGCCAGCAGTGGAAGCGGGCCCCAGTACTTC	CASSGSGPQYF
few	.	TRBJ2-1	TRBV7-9	TGTGCCAGCAGCTTTCTTCTAGCGAACCACAATGAGCAGTTCTTC	CASSFLLANHNEQFF
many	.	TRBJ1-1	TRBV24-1	TGTGCCACCAGTGCAACAGCTACGAACACTGAAGCTTTCTTT	CATSATATNTEAFF
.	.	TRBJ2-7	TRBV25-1	TGTGCCAGCAGTGATGTCTACGGGGGGCACGAGCAGTACTTC	CASSDVYGGHEQYF
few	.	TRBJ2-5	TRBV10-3	TGTGCCATCAGCGCGACGTTGGGGACCCAGTACTTC	CAISATLGTQYF
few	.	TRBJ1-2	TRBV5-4	TGTGCCAGCAGCTTATACAGCAGATATACTAACTATGGCTACACCTTC	CASSLYSRYTNYGYTF
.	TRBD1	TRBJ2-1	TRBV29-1	TGCAGCGTTTATAGGGACAGGGGGCCCCAGGAGCAGTTCTTC	CSVYRDRGPQEQFF
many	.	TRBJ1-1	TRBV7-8	TGTGCCAGCAGCCTAACAGCTGGGTCGGGCACTGAAGCTTTCTTT	CASSLTAGSGTEAFF
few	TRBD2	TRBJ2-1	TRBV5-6	TGTGCCAGCAGCCTTTCCCGGGGACTAGCTGTCGATGAGCAGTTCTTC	CASSLSRGLAVDEQFF
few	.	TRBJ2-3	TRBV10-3	TGTGCCATCAGTGTAGACCCCGGGATTCGAAATACGCAGTATTTT	CAISVDPGIRNTQYF
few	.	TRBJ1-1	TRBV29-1	TGCAGCGTTGGGTACGGAGGGGGTAACACTGAAGCTTTCTTT	CSVGYGGGNTEAFF
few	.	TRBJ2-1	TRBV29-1	TGCAGCGTTGACGGCGGGAAAAATGAGCAGTTCTTC	CSVDGGKNEQFF
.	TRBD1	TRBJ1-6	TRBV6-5	TGTGCCAGCAGTTACCCAGGGGGAAATTCACCCTTCCACTTT	CASSYPGGNSPFHF
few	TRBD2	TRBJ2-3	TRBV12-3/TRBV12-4	TGTGCCAGCAGAAGCGGGACCCGCACAGATACGCAGTATTTT	CASRSGTRTDTQYF
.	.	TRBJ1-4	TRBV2	TGTGCCAGCACGGGAACAACTAATGAAAAACTGTTTTTT	CASTGTTNEKLFF
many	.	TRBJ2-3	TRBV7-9	TGTGCCAGCAGCCCTGACAGCACAGATACGCAGTATTTT	CASSPDSTDTQYF
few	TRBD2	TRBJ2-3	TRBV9	TGTGCCAGCAGCCCAACTTCCGCTAGCGGGAGGCCGACAGATACGCAGTATTTT	CASSPTSASGRPTDTQYF
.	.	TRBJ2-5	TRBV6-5	TGTGCCAGCAGTCATCCTGGTGAGGGCCTGGAGACCCAGTACTTC	CASSHPGEGLETQYF
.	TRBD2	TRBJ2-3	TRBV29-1	TGCAGCGTTCGATATAGCGGGATAACAGATACGCAGTATTTT	CSVRYSGITDTQYF
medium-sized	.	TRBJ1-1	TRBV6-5	TGTGCCAGCAGGAGATTAGATCTCGCTGAAGCTTTCTTT	CASRRLDLAEAFF
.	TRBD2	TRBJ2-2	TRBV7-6	TGTGCCAGCAGCTTAGCGCCGGGAGGGAGGACGACCGGGGAGCTGTTTTTT	CASSLAPGGRTTGELFF
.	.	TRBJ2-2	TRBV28	TGTGCCAGCAGTTTCAAGGGGTCCACCGGGGAGCTGTTTTTT	CASSFKGSTGELFF
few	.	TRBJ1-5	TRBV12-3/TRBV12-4	TGTGCCAGCAGGGGGGACACCAATCAGCCCCAGCATTTT	CASRGDTNQPQHF
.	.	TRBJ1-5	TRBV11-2	TGTGCCAGCAGCTTACAGGGCCCCTATAGCAATCAGCCCCAGCATTTT	CASSLQGPYSNQPQHF
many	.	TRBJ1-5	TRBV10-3	TGTGCCATCAGCAATCAGCCCCAGCATTTT	CAISNQPQHF
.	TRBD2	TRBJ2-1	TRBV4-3	TGCGCCAGCAGCCAAGATGACCCTAGCGGGGTTTCCTACAATGAGCAGTTCTTC	CASSQDDPSGVSYNEQFF
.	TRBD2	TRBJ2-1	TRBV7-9	TGTGCCAGCAGCAAAGGGGGGCTAGCGGGAGGGCCAGGGTATGAGCAGTTCTTC	CASSKGGLAGGPGYEQFF
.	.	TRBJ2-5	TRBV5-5	TGTGCCAGCAGCGGGGCTTCAGAGACCCAGTACTTC	CASSGASETQYF
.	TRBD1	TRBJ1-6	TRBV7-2	TGTGCCAGCAGCCAAATGGGGACAGGGGCTTCACCCCTCCACTTT	CASSQMGTGASPLHF
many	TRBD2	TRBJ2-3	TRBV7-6	TGTGCCAGCAGCCGAGGACTAGCGGGGGCCACAGATACGCAGTATTTT	CASSRGLAGATDTQYF
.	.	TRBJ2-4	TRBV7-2	TGTGCCAGCAGCTTAGGGTCCCCTTCGCGTACCGGGCGGTCGGACAGCAACAAAAACATTCAGTACTTC	CASSLGSPSRTGRSDSNKNIQYF
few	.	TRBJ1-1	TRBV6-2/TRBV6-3	TGTGCCAGCAGTCCCCTCATGAACACTGAAGCTTTCTTT	CASSPLMNTEAFF
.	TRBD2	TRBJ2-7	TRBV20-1	TGCAGTGCTAACCCACTAGCGGGAGGAGGGGTAAACTACGAGCAGTACTTC	CSANPLAGGGVNYEQYF
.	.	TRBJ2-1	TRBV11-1	TGTGCCAGCAGCTTAACCTCATACAATGAGCAGTTCTTC	CASSLTSYNEQFF
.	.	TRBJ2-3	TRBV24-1	TGTGCCACCAGTGATTTGAGGTCGCCGGAAGATACGCAGTATTTT	CATSDLRSPEDTQYF
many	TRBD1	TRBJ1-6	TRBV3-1	TGTGCCAGCAGCCAAGGGACAGGGGGCTCACCCCTCCACTTT	CASSQGTGGSPLHF
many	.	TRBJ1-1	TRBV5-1	TGCGCCAGCAGCTTGGAACCAGGGGTAACTGAAGCTTTCTTT	CASSLEPGVTEAFF
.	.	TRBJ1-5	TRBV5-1	TGCGCCAGCAGCTTGGAAGGGCAAAAGGTTCAGCCCCAGCATTTT	CASSLEGQKVQPQHF
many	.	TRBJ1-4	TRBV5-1	TGCGCCAGCAGCGGACAGAAGAATGAAAAACTGTTTTTT	CASSGQKNEKLFF
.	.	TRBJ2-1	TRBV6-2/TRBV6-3	TGTGCCAGCAGCAGTGGGGAAACCGGGGAGCAGTTCTTC	CASSSGETGEQFF
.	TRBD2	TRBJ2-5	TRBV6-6	TGTGCCAGCCAATTATGGGGGGGTGGAGAGACCCAGTACTTC	CASQLWGGGETQYF
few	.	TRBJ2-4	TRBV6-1	TGTGCCAGCAGTGAAGCGGGGCCCAAAAACATTCAGTACTTC	CASSEAGPKNIQYF
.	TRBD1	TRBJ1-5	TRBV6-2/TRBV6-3	TGTGCCAGCAGCAACGACAGGGGGAGCAATCAGCCCCAGCATTTT	CASSNDRGSNQPQHF
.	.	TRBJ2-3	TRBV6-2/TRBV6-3	TGTGCCAGCAGCTGGACAGATACGCAGTATTTT	CASSWTDTQYF
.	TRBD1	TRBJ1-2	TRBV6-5	TGTGCCAGCAGTCACGAGACAGGGCGAAGGGTAGCGAGCTACACCTTC	CASSHETGRRVASYTF
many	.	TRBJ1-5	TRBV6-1	TGTGCCAGCAGTGAAAGTGTATACGAACAGTGGAACAATCAGCCCCAGCATTTT	CASSESVYEQWNNQPQHF
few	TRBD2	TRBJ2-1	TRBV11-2	TGTGCCAGCAGCACCCGACTAGCGGGAGAATCGCACAATGAGCAGTTCTTC	CASSTRLAGESHNEQFF
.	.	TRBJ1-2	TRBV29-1	TGCAGCGTTGCAGGAAACTATGGCTACACCTTC	CSVAGNYGYTF
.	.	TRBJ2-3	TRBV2	TGTGCCAGCAGCCCCTCTTTTAGCACAGATACGCAGTATTTT	CASSPSFSTDTQYF
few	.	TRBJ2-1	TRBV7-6	TGTGCCAGCAGTCCCGGGACCACATGGGATGAGCAGTTCTTC	CASSPGTTWDEQFF
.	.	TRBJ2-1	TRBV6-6	TGTGCCAGCAGCCCTAAGTATGAGCAGTTCTTC	CASSPKYEQFF
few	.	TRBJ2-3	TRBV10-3	TGTGCCATCAGTGAAGCGGATACGCAGTATTTT	CAISEADTQYF
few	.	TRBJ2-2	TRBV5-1	TGCGCCAGCGTTAACGGCGGCGGAGCCCCTCTCACCGGGGAGCTGTTTTTT	CASVNGGGAPLTGELFF
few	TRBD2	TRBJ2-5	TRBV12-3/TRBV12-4	TGTGCCAGCAGTCCGTGGGGTAGCGGGACAGAGACCCAGTACTTC	CASSPWGSGTETQYF